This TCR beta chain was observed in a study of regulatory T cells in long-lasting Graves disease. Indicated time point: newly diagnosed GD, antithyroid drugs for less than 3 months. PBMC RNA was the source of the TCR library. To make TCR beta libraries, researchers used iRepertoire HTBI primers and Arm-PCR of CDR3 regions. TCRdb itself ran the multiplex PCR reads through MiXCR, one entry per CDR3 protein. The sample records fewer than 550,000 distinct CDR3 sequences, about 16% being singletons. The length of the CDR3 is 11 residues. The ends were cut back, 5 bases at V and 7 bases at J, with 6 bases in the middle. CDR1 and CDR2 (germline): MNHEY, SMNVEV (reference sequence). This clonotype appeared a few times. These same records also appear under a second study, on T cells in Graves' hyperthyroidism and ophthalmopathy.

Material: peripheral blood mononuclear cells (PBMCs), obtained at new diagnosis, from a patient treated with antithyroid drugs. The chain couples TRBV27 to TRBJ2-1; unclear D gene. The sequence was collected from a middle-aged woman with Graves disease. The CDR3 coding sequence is TGTGCCAGCAGTATATGGAATGAGCAGTTCTTC. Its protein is CASSIWNEQFF.